What follows are 26 T cell receptor beta chains derived from one specimen sequenced in a study of T cell repertoires in cytomegalovirus infection. TCRdb used MiXCR to reprocess the reads, holding one entry per CDR3 protein. Here the sample spans fewer than 550,000 distinct CDR3 sequences, around 27% being singletons. Sequencing input: PBMCs. The receptors derive from a human donor in good health (CMV status not recorded). Some clones in this sample may be carry-over from other donors' samples.

This clonotype was observed a few times. The genes are TRBV18 and TRBJ2-2; the D is unclear. This CDR3 comprises 17 residues. V lost 3 bases and J 2 bases, leaving 16 bases between the germline ends. Germline CDR1 and CDR2: KGHSH and LQKENI. The CDR3 reads CASSPPATLDNTGELFF. The CDR3, as DNA: TGTGCCAGCTCACCGCCGGCCACCCTTGACAACACCGGGGAGCTGTTTTTT.

In this sample, this clonotype turned up many times. This chain links TRBV7-2 with TRBJ1-1, with unresolved D. The CDR3 loop spans 15 amino acids. The germline V and J ends were trimmed by 2 bases and 1 base, with 11 bases remaining between them. The germline V gene has CDR1 SGHTA and CDR2 FQGNSA. CDR3 DNA: TGTGCCAGCAGCTTAAGGCTAGGCGAGAACACTGAAGCTTTCTTT. It translates to CASSLRLGENTEAFF.

The chain has TRBV6-2 or TRBV6-3 and TRBJ2-3; 8 bases align to TRBD2. The ends lost 8 bases at V and 2 bases at J; junction bases unmatched: 9. The CDR3 totals 15 residues. From germline, CDR1 is MNHEY and CDR2 SVGEGT. DNA of the CDR3: TGTGCCAGCGGATCCAGGACTAGCCCCACAGATACGCAGTATTTT. Protein sequence: CASGSRTSPTDTQYF.

V gene TRBV27 combines with J gene TRBJ1-5; TRBD1 matches 7 bases. The CDR3 spans 15 residues. Trimming took 6 bases from V and 9 from J; bases not matched to a gene: 14. The germline CDR1 and CDR2 sequences are MNHEY and SMNVEV (reference sequence). The DNA of the CDR3 is TGTGCCAGCAGCACAACGGGACAGCAAATGCGGCCCCAGCATTTT. This encodes CASSTTGQQMRPQHF.

This clonotype occurred a few times. The chain has TRBV6-2 or TRBV6-3 and TRBJ2-2; D unclear. The germline V and J ends were trimmed by 2 bases and 5 bases, with 9 bases remaining between them. Germline V CDR1 and CDR2: MNHEY, SVGEGT. The CDR3 runs 14 residues. The CDR3 here is CASSYRSRTGELFF. The CDR3 DNA follows: TGTGCCAGCAGTTACCGGAGCCGAACCGGGGAGCTGTTTTTT.

The gene calls are TRBV5-3 and TRBJ1-1; no clear D. TRBV5-3 is labeled an ORF, and its function is uncertain. The germline V and J ends were trimmed by 8 bases and 10 bases, with 24 bases remaining between them. This CDR3 has 14 residues. In DNA form, the CDR3 reads TGTGCCAGCTCCTTTTTAGTGCATTCGAATGGAGCTTTCTTT. This translates into CASSFLVHSNGAFF.

There are a few counts of this clonotype. The chain combines TRBV4-1 with TRBJ1-1; D is unresolved. V was shortened by 0 bases and J by 5 bases, with 10 bases between the two germline ends. CDR1 MGHRA and CDR2 YSYEKL come from the germline V gene. The length of the CDR3 is 14 residues. The CDR3 DNA reads TGCGCCAGCAGCCAAGATCCGGTGGGGACTGAAGCTTTCTTT. Protein product: CASSQDPVGTEAFF.

In its sample, this clonotype was seen many times. The chain carries TRBV7-2 and TRBJ2-3; 8 nucleotides line up with TRBD1. The CDR3 has 14 amino acids. J was trimmed by 4 bases and V by 6 bases; bases with no gene match: 6. Germline CDR1 is SGHTA and CDR2 is FQGNSA. CDR3: CASRPGQGADTQYF. The DNA for the CDR3 is TGTGCCAGCAGACCCGGACAGGGAGCAGATACGCAGTATTTT.

The chain recombines TRBV4-1 with TRBJ1-6; a possible D gene is TRBD1 (6 bases). Germline-derived CDR1 and CDR2 are MGHRA and YSYEKL. This CDR3 is built from 16 residues. V shed 4 bases and J shed 9 bases, with 19 bases lying between them. CDR3 in DNA: TGCGCCAGCAGCCCCGACGGTACAGGGATCGCTTCACCCCTCCACTTT. Translation: CASSPDGTGIASPLHF.

This clonotype was detected only a few times. DNA of the CDR3: TGTGCCAGCAGTCAACCTTCCTGGAGCTCCTACAATGAGCAGTTCTTC. It translates to CASSQPSWSSYNEQFF. This rearrangement joins TRBV5-6 to TRBJ2-1, with D unresolved. V was trimmed by 5 bases and J by 0 bases, leaving 15 bases between them. The CDR3 spans 16 residues. The germline V gene has CDR1 SGHDT and CDR2 YYEEEE. The full variable domain, completed using reference TRBV5-6 and TRBJ2-1, is DAGVTQSPTHLIKTRGQQVTLRCSPKSGHDTVSWYQQALGQGPQFIFQYYEEEERQRGNFPDRFSGHQFPNYSSELNVNALLLGDSALYLCASSQPSWSSYNEQFFGPGTRLTVL.

This clonotype was observed many times. The CDR3 region is CASSLMATMNTEAFF. CDR3 coding DNA: TGTGCCAGCAGCTTAATGGCGACTATGAACACTGAAGCTTTCTTT. This sequence joins TRBV7-2 and TRBJ1-1; D is ambiguous. Germline loops: CDR1 SGHTA, CDR2 FQGNSA. V lost 2 bases and J lost 0, with 10 bases in between. CDR3 length: 15 amino acids.

This clonotype was observed a few times. The chain links TRBV19 to TRBJ2-3, with 8 nucleotides matching TRBD2. The CDR3 loop spans 15 amino acids. Germline V gene lookup returns CDR1 LNHDA and CDR2 SQIVND (reference sequence). J gave up 4 bases and V 1 base, and 4 bases lay outside the gene matches. CDR3 sequence: CASSIAGRVADTQYF. The CDR3, as DNA: TGTGCCAGTAGTATAGCCGGGAGGGTGGCAGATACGCAGTATTTT.

This clonotype showed up many times. The DNA of the CDR3 is TGTGCCAGCAGGAAACAGGGGGCCTCGGAGAACATTCAGTACTTC. It specifies CASRKQGASENIQYF. The chain carries TRBV6-2 or TRBV6-3 and TRBJ2-4, with 9 bases that match TRBD1. V lost 6 bases to trimming and J lost 7 bases; unmatched junction nucleotides: 10. The CDR3 runs to 15 residues. Germline assignment: CDR1 MNHEY and CDR2 SVGEGT.

The chain recombines TRBV27 with TRBJ2-5; 7 nucleotides align to TRBD2. V trimming: 4 bases; J trimming: 1 base; junction bases outside the gene matches: 3. Germline CDR1 reads MNHEY; CDR2 reads SMNVEV (reference sequence). The CDR3 is made up of 14 amino acids. CDR3 sequence reads: CASSSAGTQETQYF. The CDR3 DNA sequence: TGTGCCAGCAGTTCAGCGGGGACCCAAGAGACCCAGTACTTC.

The rearrangement uses TRBV27 and TRBJ2-2; 11 bases are a match to TRBD1. The trim removed 4 bases at V and 1 base at J, leaving 17 bases unmatched. Germline loops: CDR1 MNHEY, CDR2 SMNVEV (reference sequence). CDR3 length: 21 amino acids. CDR3 sequence (DNA): TGTGCCAGCAGTTACCACAATAGACCGGGACAGGGGGGGAAGAACACCGGGGAGCTGTTTTTT. It codes for CASSYHNRPGQGGKNTGELFF.

In DNA form, the CDR3 reads TGCAGTGCTTACAGGGAGCGTCGGCACGAGCAGTACTTC. Translation: CSAYRERRHEQYF. The chain joins TRBV20-1 to TRBJ2-7; possible D gene TRBD1, 6 bases. The CDR3 totals 13 residues. Trimming took off 5 bases at V and 5 bases at J, with 16 bases between the two ends. Germline V gene lookup returns CDR1 DFQATT and CDR2 SNEGSKA (reference sequence).

This clonotype was observed a handful of times. This chain joins TRBV4-3 and TRBJ2-1; no clear D gene. The V gene lost 4 bases and the J gene lost 9 bases, with 10 bases spanning the gap. CDR1 and CDR2 from the germline V gene are LGHNA and YSLEER. This CDR3 is 12 amino acids long. The CDR3 loop is CASSLGSGEQFF. The CDR3 DNA follows: TGCGCCAGCAGCCTAGGTTCCGGTGAGCAGTTCTTC.

This clonotype was counted ten times or more. CDR3 amino acids: CASSKVQINQPQHF. The CDR3 DNA reads TGTGCCAGCAGTAAGGTGCAGATCAATCAGCCCCAGCATTTT. This chain links TRBV7-8 with TRBJ1-5, with D hard to call. From germline, CDR1 is SGHVS and CDR2 FQNEAQ. Trimming removed 6 bases from V and 3 bases from J, with 12 bases in between. This CDR3 contains 14 residues.

This clonotype has only a few counts. The chain combines TRBV11-2 with TRBJ2-1, with a tentative D call TRBD2 (6 bases). Trimming cost V 4 bases and J 9 bases, with 13 bases left between them. This CDR3 contains 13 residues. The germline V gene has CDR1 SGHAT and CDR2 FQNNGV. CDR3 DNA sequence: TGTGCCAGCAGCTATGTCTTGGGAGGTGAGCAGTTCTTC. It specifies CASSYVLGGEQFF.

The chain has TRBV29-1 and TRBJ1-4; D perhaps matches TRBD1 (6 bases). The ends were cut back, 7 bases at V and 4 bases at J, with 10 bases in the middle. This CDR3 spans 12 amino acids. Germline lookup yields CDR1 SQVTM and CDR2 ANQGSEA. In nucleotides, the CDR3 is TGCAGCGCCGGGGGCTATAATGAAAAACTGTTTTTT. This encodes CSAGGYNEKLFF.

This chain joins TRBV14 and TRBJ2-3, with 7 bases aligning to TRBD1. CDR3 length: 14 residues. V trimming: 6 bases; J trimming: 3 bases; junction bases outside the gene matches: 6. From germline, CDR1 is SGHDN and CDR2 FVKESK. For the CDR3, the DNA is TGTGCCAGCAGACGGAACAGGGGAACAGATACGCAGTATTTT. Translating gives CASRRNRGTDTQYF.

This sequence joins TRBV27 and TRBJ1-6, with D unresolved. Per the germline V gene, CDR1 is MNHEY and CDR2 is SMNVEV (reference sequence). This CDR3 has 14 residues. The V gene lost 3 bases and the J gene lost 5 bases, with 8 bases spanning the gap. CDR3: CASSLWGDNSPLHF. CDR3 in DNA: TGTGCCAGCAGTTTGTGGGGAGATAATTCACCCCTCCACTTT.

This clonotype turned up a few times. The chain combines TRBV7-9 with TRBJ2-4, with D maybe TRBD2 (6 bases). There are 16 residues in the CDR3. The germline V gene has CDR1 SEHNR and CDR2 FQNEAQ (reference sequence). V was shortened by 3 bases and J by 3 bases, with 15 bases between the two germline ends. The CDR3 loop is CASSFGGEISKNIQYF. The CDR3 DNA reads TGTGCCAGCAGCTTCGGGGGAGAAATTAGCAAAAACATTCAGTACTTC.

V is TRBV4-1 and J is TRBJ2-1; the D call may be TRBD1 or TRBD2 (6 bases each). The germline CDR1 and CDR2 sequences are MGHRA and YSYEKL. The V gene lost 1 base and the J gene lost 6 bases, with 19 bases spanning the gap. CDR3 length equals 17 residues. The CDR3, as DNA: TGCGCCAGCAGCCAAGTTGGGGGCGGGATATCGGGCAATGAGCAGTTCTTC. This encodes CASSQVGGGISGNEQFF.

This chain joins TRBV11-2 and TRBJ2-1; weak D call: TRBD2 (6 bases). Trimming took 4 bases from V and 3 from J, leaving 13 bases between them. CDR1 SGHAT and CDR2 FQNNGV come from the germline V gene. The CDR3 is 15 residues long. The CDR3 DNA follows: TGTGCCAGCAGCTCCGTGCGGGGAGACTACAATGAGCAGTTCTTC. This sequence encodes CASSSVRGDYNEQFF.

V is TRBV28 and J is TRBJ2-7, with D perhaps matching TRBD2 (5 bases). This CDR3 has 11 residues. CDR1 MDHEN and CDR2 SYDVKM come from the germline V gene. The germline V and J ends were trimmed by 5 bases and 5 bases, with 7 bases remaining between them. DNA of the CDR3: TGTGCCAGCAGTGGAGGCCACGAGCAGTACGTC. Translating gives CASSGGHEQYV.